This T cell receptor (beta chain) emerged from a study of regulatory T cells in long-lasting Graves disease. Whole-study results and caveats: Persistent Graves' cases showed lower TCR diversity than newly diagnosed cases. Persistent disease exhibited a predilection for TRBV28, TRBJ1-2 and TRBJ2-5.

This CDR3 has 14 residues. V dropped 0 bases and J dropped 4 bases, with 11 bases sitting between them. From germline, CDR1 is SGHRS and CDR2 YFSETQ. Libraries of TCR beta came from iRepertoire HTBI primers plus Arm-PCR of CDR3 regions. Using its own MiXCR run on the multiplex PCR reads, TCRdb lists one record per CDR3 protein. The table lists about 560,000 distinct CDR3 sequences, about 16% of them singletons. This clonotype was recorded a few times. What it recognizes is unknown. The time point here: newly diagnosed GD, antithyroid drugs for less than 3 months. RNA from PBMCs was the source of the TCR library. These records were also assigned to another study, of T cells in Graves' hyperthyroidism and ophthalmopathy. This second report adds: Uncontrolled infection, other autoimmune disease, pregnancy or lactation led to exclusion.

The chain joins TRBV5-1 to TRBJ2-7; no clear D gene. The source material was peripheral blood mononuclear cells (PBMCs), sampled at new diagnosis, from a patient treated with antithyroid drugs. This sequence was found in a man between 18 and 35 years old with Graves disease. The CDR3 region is CASSLGDTLYEQYF. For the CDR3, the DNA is TGCGCCAGCAGCTTGGGGGATACACTATACGAGCAGTACTTC.